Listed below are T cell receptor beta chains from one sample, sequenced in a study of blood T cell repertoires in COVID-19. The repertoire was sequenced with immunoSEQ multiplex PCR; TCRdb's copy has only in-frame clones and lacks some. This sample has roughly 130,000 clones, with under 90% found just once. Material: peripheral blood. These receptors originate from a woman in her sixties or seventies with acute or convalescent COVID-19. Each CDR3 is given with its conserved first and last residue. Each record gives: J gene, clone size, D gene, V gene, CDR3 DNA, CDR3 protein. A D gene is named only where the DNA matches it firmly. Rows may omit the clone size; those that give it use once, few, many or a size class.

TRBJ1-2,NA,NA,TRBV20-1,TGCAGTGCTCGTGCCGGTACAGGAAAATCTAACTATGGCTACACCTTC,CSARAGTGKSNYGYTF
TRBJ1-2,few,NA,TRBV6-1,TGTGCCAGCAGTGAAGGCGCAGGGGATGGCTACACCTTC,CASSEGAGDGYTF
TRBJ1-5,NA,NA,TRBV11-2,TGTGCCAGCGACGAAGCGAACAATCAGCCCCAGCATTTT,CASDEANNQPQHF
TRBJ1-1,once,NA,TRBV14,TGTGCCAGCAGCCAAGCAACGGCGGGCACTGAAGCTTTCTTT,CASSQATAGTEAFF
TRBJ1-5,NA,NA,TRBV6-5,TGTGCCAGCAGTTACTCCTCCCGTTCCAATCAGCCCCAGCATTTT,CASSYSSRSNQPQHF
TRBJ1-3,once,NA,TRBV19,TGTGCCAGTAGTCAGGGTATGACGGACACCATATATTTT,CASSQGMTDTIYF
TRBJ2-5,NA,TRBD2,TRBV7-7,TGTGCCAGCAGCCAACAAAGCGGGGCGGGGGAGACCCAGTACTTC,CASSQQSGAGETQYF
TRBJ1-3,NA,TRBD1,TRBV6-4,TGTGCCAGCAGCGGGGACAGCCGCTATGTCTCTGGAAACACCATATATTTT,CASSGDSRYVSGNTIYF
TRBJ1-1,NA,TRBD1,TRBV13,TGTGCCAGCAGCTTAGGCTTGGACAGGGGATCTTTCTTT,CASSLGLDRGSFF
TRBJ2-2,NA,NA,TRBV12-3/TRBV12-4,TGTGCCAGCAGCATTAACACCGGGGAGCTGTTTTTT,CASSINTGELFF
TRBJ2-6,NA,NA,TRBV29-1,TGCAGCGTCGGGACTGGGGCCAACGTCCTGACTTTC,CSVGTGANVLTF